This TCR beta chain originates from a study of response to subunit inactivated influenza vaccine (dated by TCRdb to the late 2010s). For the wider study: Deep quantitative T cell receptor repertoire profiling was used in the study to track responses to a trivalent subunit inactivated influenza vaccine.

At the junction V is shortened by 3 bases and J by 5 bases, with 13 bases in between. From the cysteine up to the phenylalanine, the CDR3 has a length of 15 residues. CDR3 DNA only is kept here, 45 bases in frame from base 1. The germline V gene (reference sequence) provides CDR1 SEHNR and CDR2 FQNEAQ. Comment on this clonotype: Its antigen specificity is not known. No base quality values were provided; no much bigger clone lies one nucleotide off.

Overall study outcomes, separate from this receptor: According to the authors, only a limited number of new T cells may be recruited by each seasonal influenza vaccination.

The receptor library was made with RT-PCR. Sequencing was performed on an Illumina HiSeq 2500. The public reads were run again by TCRdb, first through fastp at Q25 and then through MiXCR, and only productive beta chains were kept. A single entry per CDR3 protein holds the most common genes and DNA from its merged rows. A total of roughly 500,000 distinct CDR3 sequences appear in this sample, roughly 23% of them only once. Jointly, the top ten make up under 2.5% of the sample. The sample was CD4+ T cells sorted from PBMCs, taken roughly 5 days after vaccination. This sequence originates from a man between 45 and 60 years old who received an inactivated influenza vaccine. Donor details come from another sample of the same person, matched by shared clones. The chain was built from TRBV7-9 and TRBJ2-2, with TRBD1 perhaps the D gene, on 5 matching bases. The sequenced DNA: TGTGCCAGCAGCTTGAACTCCAGGGAAACCGGGGAGCTGTTTTTT. Translated, this gives CASSLNSRETGELFF.